The rows below give T cell receptor beta chains drawn from one sample of a study of T-cell reconstitution after alpha-beta-depleted transplantation in children. MiXCR, applied by TCRdb to the PCR reads, yields one record per CDR3 protein. The data show about 830,000 distinct CDR3 sequences, around 15% seen once. The material sequenced was PBMCs, mostly from graft donor cells, taken 360 days after TCRalphabeta/CD19-depleted stem cell transplant. The source of these receptors is a male patient younger than 18 who had a stem cell transplant for acute lymphoblastic leukemia, so the T cells may come from the graft donor. The CDR3 runs from the conserved cysteine through the conserved F or W. The D gene is left open where the match is weak. Only some rows state a clone size, as once, few, many or a class for expanded clones.

v_gene: TRBV5-1
j_gene: TRBJ1-1
abundance: NA
len: 15
d_gene: NA
CDR3nt: TGCGCCAGCAGCTTGCAAACGACAGGGAACACTGAAGCTTTCTTT
CDR3aa: CASSLQTTGNTEAFF

v_gene: TRBV10-2
j_gene: TRBJ2-7
abundance: NA
len: 14
d_gene: NA
CDR3nt: TGCGCCAGCAAAGCGGGCTGGCGGGCCTACGAGCAGTACTTC
CDR3aa: CASKAGWRAYEQYF

v_gene: TRBV29-1
j_gene: TRBJ1-1
abundance: many
len: 12
d_gene: NA
CDR3nt: TGCAGCGTTGAGGGCATGGGGTTAGGAGCTTTCTTT
CDR3aa: CSVEGMGLGAFF

v_gene: TRBV5-1
j_gene: TRBJ2-2
abundance: many
len: 16
d_gene: TRBD2
CDR3nt: TGCGCCAGCAGCAGACGGACTAGCAGAAACACCGGGGAGCTGTTTTTT
CDR3aa: CASSRRTSRNTGELFF

v_gene: TRBV20-1
j_gene: TRBJ1-5
abundance: few
len: 12
d_gene: NA
CDR3nt: TGCAGTGTTAGGGGAGGTAATCAGCCCCAGCATTTT
CDR3aa: CSVRGGNQPQHF

v_gene: TRBV5-1
j_gene: TRBJ2-1
abundance: NA
len: 14
d_gene: TRBD1
CDR3nt: TGCGCCAGCAGCCCCAGACAGGGTACTAGTGAGCAGTTCTTC
CDR3aa: CASSPRQGTSEQFF

v_gene: TRBV4-2
j_gene: TRBJ2-1
abundance: few
len: 17
d_gene: NA
CDR3nt: TGTGCCAGCACCCGGGTAGGAATAGCGGAATCCTACAATGAGCAGTTCTTC
CDR3aa: CASTRVGIAESYNEQFF

v_gene: TRBV28
j_gene: TRBJ1-2
abundance: few
len: 14
d_gene: NA
CDR3nt: TGTGCCAGCAGTTCGGGGGGGCAGAACTATGGCTACACCTTC
CDR3aa: CASSSGGQNYGYTF

v_gene: TRBV7-6
j_gene: TRBJ2-3
abundance: NA
len: 16
d_gene: NA
CDR3nt: TGTGCCAGCAGCTCCAGGGGCCCCCAAGGGCCAGATACGCAGTATTTT
CDR3aa: CASSSRGPQGPDTQYF

v_gene: TRBV12-3/TRBV12-4
j_gene: TRBJ1-1
abundance: NA
len: 14
d_gene: NA
CDR3nt: TGTGCCAGCAGTTACCCAGGGTTGAACACTGAAGCTTTCTTT
CDR3aa: CASSYPGLNTEAFF

v_gene: TRBV3-1
j_gene: TRBJ1-1
abundance: NA
len: 13
d_gene: NA
CDR3nt: TGTGCCAGCGCGAGGATTATGAACACTGAAGCTTTCTTT
CDR3aa: CASARIMNTEAFF

v_gene: TRBV15
j_gene: TRBJ2-2
abundance: few
len: 14
d_gene: NA
CDR3nt: TGTGCCACCAGCAGAGAGGAGGGAACCGGGGAGCTGTTTTTT
CDR3aa: CATSREEGTGELFF

v_gene: TRBV20-1
j_gene: TRBJ1-1
abundance: few
len: 15
d_gene: NA
CDR3nt: TGCAGTGCTAGTAGGATAAGGGCAGGGAACACTGAAGCTTTCTTT
CDR3aa: CSASRIRAGNTEAFF

v_gene: TRBV7-9
j_gene: TRBJ2-3
abundance: few
len: 16
d_gene: TRBD1
CDR3nt: TGTGCCAGCAGCCTACCTCCCGGGACAGCAAAAGATACGCAGTATTTT
CDR3aa: CASSLPPGTAKDTQYF

v_gene: TRBV20-1
j_gene: TRBJ1-2
abundance: few
len: 12
d_gene: NA
CDR3nt: TGCAGTGCGTCGGACCATTTAAATGGCTACACCTTC
CDR3aa: CSASDHLNGYTF

v_gene: TRBV5-1
j_gene: TRBJ1-5
abundance: few
len: 14
d_gene: NA
CDR3nt: TGCGCCAGCAGCCCCGGGGAGTCAAATCAGCCCCAGCATTTT
CDR3aa: CASSPGESNQPQHF

v_gene: TRBV7-9
j_gene: TRBJ1-2
abundance: few
len: 16
d_gene: TRBD1
CDR3nt: TGTGCCAGCAGCCTAAGACAGGGAGGTCCCTTCTATGGCTACACCTTC
CDR3aa: CASSLRQGGPFYGYTF

v_gene: TRBV5-1
j_gene: TRBJ2-7
abundance: few
len: 15
d_gene: NA
CDR3nt: TGCGCCAGCAGCTTGGGCCCTGGACTAAACTACGAGCAGTACTTC
CDR3aa: CASSLGPGLNYEQYF

v_gene: TRBV7-3
j_gene: TRBJ2-1
abundance: many
len: 14
d_gene: TRBD2
CDR3nt: TGTGCCAGCAGCTTAAGGGGGGGATACAATGAGCAGTTCTTC
CDR3aa: CASSLRGGYNEQFF

v_gene: TRBV29-1
j_gene: TRBJ2-1
abundance: few
len: 11
d_gene: TRBD2
CDR3nt: TGCAGCGTTTTTCTAGCGGATGAGCAGTTCTTC
CDR3aa: CSVFLADEQFF

v_gene: TRBV20-1
j_gene: TRBJ2-7
abundance: NA
len: 16
d_gene: NA
CDR3nt: TGCAGTGCTAGAGGGATGATGCGGAAGACGACCTACGAGCAGTACTTC
CDR3aa: CSARGMMRKTTYEQYF

v_gene: TRBV4-1
j_gene: TRBJ1-1
abundance: many
len: 13
d_gene: NA
CDR3nt: TGTGCCAGCAGCCAAGTAGGGGGCACTGAAGCTTTCTTT
CDR3aa: CASSQVGGTEAFF

v_gene: TRBV5-1
j_gene: TRBJ1-5
abundance: NA
len: 14
d_gene: TRBD1
CDR3nt: TGCGCCAGCAGCTTGGACAGGGGGGCTTGGCCCCAGCATTTT
CDR3aa: CASSLDRGAWPQHF

v_gene: TRBV4-1
j_gene: TRBJ2-7
abundance: NA
len: 19
d_gene: TRBD2
CDR3nt: TGCGCCAGCAGCTCGCAACCCCTAGCGGGAGTGGTCTACTCCTACGAGCAGTACTTC
CDR3aa: CASSSQPLAGVVYSYEQYF

v_gene: TRBV2
j_gene: TRBJ2-7
abundance: few
len: 12
d_gene: NA
CDR3nt: TGTGCCAGCAGTGGACAGGTCGGCGAGCAGTACTTC
CDR3aa: CASSGQVGEQYF

v_gene: TRBV12-3/TRBV12-4
j_gene: TRBJ1-1
abundance: NA
len: 15
d_gene: NA
CDR3nt: TGTGCCAGCAAGGGAGGGGCGATGATGAACACTGAAGCTTTCTTT
CDR3aa: CASKGGAMMNTEAFF

v_gene: TRBV6-5
j_gene: TRBJ2-3
abundance: few
len: 17
d_gene: TRBD2
CDR3nt: TGTGCCAGCAGTTACCTAAATGGCGGGAGCGGCACAGATACGCAGTATTTT
CDR3aa: CASSYLNGGSGTDTQYF

v_gene: TRBV11-2
j_gene: TRBJ2-7
abundance: many
len: 15
d_gene: TRBD2
CDR3nt: TGTGCCAGCAGCTTAGAACTAGCGTCTACCTACGAGCAGTACTTC
CDR3aa: CASSLELASTYEQYF

v_gene: TRBV29-1
j_gene: TRBJ1-1
abundance: many
len: 13
d_gene: NA
CDR3nt: TGCAGCGTTGAAGGGCAGATGAACACTGAAGCTTTCTTT
CDR3aa: CSVEGQMNTEAFF

v_gene: TRBV7-9
j_gene: TRBJ2-1
abundance: few
len: 13
d_gene: NA
CDR3nt: TGTGCCAGCAGCTTTGTCGCCTATCATGAGCAGTTCTTC
CDR3aa: CASSFVAYHEQFF

v_gene: TRBV19
j_gene: TRBJ2-1
abundance: few
len: 15
d_gene: TRBD2
CDR3nt: TGTGCCAGTAGGACAACTAGCGGTCCCTACAATGAGCAGTTCTTC
CDR3aa: CASRTTSGPYNEQFF

v_gene: TRBV29-1
j_gene: TRBJ2-1
abundance: NA
len: 12
d_gene: NA
CDR3nt: TGCAGCGTTTCTACTAACTACAATGAGCAGTTCTTC
CDR3aa: CSVSTNYNEQFF

v_gene: TRBV3-1
j_gene: TRBJ1-5
abundance: NA
len: 16
d_gene: NA
CDR3nt: TGTGCCAGCAGCCAAGATCCTCAGGGGCGCAGGCAGCCCCAGCATTTT
CDR3aa: CASSQDPQGRRQPQHF

v_gene: TRBV7-2
j_gene: TRBJ2-7
abundance: NA
len: 13
d_gene: TRBD2
CDR3nt: TGTGCCAGCCTATCACGCTGGGGGGGCGAGCAGTACTTC
CDR3aa: CASLSRWGGEQYF

v_gene: TRBV9
j_gene: TRBJ2-7
abundance: many
len: 15
d_gene: TRBD2
CDR3nt: TGTGCCAGCAGCGTAGTGGGACTAGCAAGCTACGAGCAGTACTTC
CDR3aa: CASSVVGLASYEQYF

v_gene: TRBV12-3/TRBV12-4
j_gene: TRBJ2-7
abundance: NA
len: 16
d_gene: TRBD1
CDR3nt: TGTGCCAGCAGCTCACGACCCGGGACAGGTTACTACGAGCAGTACTTC
CDR3aa: CASSSRPGTGYYEQYF

v_gene: TRBV5-1
j_gene: TRBJ2-1
abundance: NA
len: 15
d_gene: TRBD2
CDR3nt: TGCGCCAGCAGGGTCACTAGCGGGAGCCACAATGAGCAGTTCTTC
CDR3aa: CASRVTSGSHNEQFF

v_gene: TRBV4-2
j_gene: TRBJ2-1
abundance: NA
len: 17
d_gene: NA
CDR3nt: TGTGCCAGCAGCCAAGTTCTTCCGGGCCCTACCAGGGATGAGCAGTTCTTC
CDR3aa: CASSQVLPGPTRDEQFF

v_gene: TRBV28
j_gene: TRBJ2-2
abundance: NA
len: 15
d_gene: NA
CDR3nt: TGTGCCAGCAGTTGGGTAGCTCGTGGGACCGGGGAGCTGTTTTTT
CDR3aa: CASSWVARGTGELFF

v_gene: TRBV29-1
j_gene: TRBJ2-2
abundance: many
len: 16
d_gene: NA
CDR3nt: TGCAGCGTTGTGGGGTTGGCGGGAAGTAGGACCGGGGAGCTGTTTTTT
CDR3aa: CSVVGLAGSRTGELFF

v_gene: TRBV25-1
j_gene: TRBJ2-7
abundance: few
len: 15
d_gene: NA
CDR3nt: TGTGCCAGCAGTTCTAATAGCGGCTTCGCCTACGAGCAGTACTTC
CDR3aa: CASSSNSGFAYEQYF

v_gene: TRBV5-8
j_gene: TRBJ2-3
abundance: NA
len: 15
d_gene: NA
CDR3nt: TGTGCCAGCAGCTCCCAGGCGGCGAGCACAGATACGCAGTATTTT
CDR3aa: CASSSQAASTDTQYF